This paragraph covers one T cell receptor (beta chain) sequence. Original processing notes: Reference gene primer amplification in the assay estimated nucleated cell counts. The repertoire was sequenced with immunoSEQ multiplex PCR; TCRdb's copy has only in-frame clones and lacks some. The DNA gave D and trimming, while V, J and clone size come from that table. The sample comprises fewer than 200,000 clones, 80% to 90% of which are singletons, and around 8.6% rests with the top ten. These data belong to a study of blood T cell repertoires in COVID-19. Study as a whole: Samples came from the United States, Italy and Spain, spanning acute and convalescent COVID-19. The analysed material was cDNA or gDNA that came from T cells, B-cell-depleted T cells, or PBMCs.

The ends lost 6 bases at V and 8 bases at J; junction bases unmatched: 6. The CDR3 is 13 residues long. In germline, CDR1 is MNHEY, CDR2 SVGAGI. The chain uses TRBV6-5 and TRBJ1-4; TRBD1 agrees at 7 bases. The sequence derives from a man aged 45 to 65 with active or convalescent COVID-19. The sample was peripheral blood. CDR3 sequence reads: CASRATGPEKLFF. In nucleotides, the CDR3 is TGTGCCAGCAGAGCGACAGGGCCCGAAAAACTGTTTTTT.